This note documents a single TCR beta chain sequence. The antigen remains undetermined. 60 Vbeta and 13 Jbeta primers were used in PCR. Authors' analysis steps: Roughly 11 million shared chains were among around 78 million unique TCR beta chains counted in a later analysis. Libraries were prepared by immunoSEQ multiplex PCR; TCRdb keeps only in-frame clonotypes and omits some of them. V, J and clone size are those of that table, while D and trimming were read from the DNA. The sample carries about 180,000 clones, around 80% recorded once. V lost 4 bases and J lost 5, with 9 bases in between. Germline lookup yields CDR1 SNHLY and CDR2 FYNNEI. The CDR3 is 14 amino acids. This entry is derived from a study of cytomegalovirus exposure and HLA in healthy donors. Study results and limitations: The productive fraction for most TCR beta V segments was about 90% or about 30% in an earlier analysis. Most likely, a cluster of highly shared sequence variants arose as a sequencing artifact. Later on, an analysis tied about 17,000 TCR beta sequences to HLA alleles at 0.05 false discovery rate.

The chain is built from TRBV2 and TRBJ1-6, with a tentative D call TRBD1 (5 bases). The receptor comes from a man aged 40-49 years in good health and CMV-seronegative. Material for sequencing was PBMCs. CDR3 DNA: TGTGCCAGCAGTGTGCGGGGGGATAATTCACCCCTCCACTTT. Its protein is CASSVRGDNSPLHF.